These 11 T cell receptor beta chains were sequenced from one sample in a study of cytomegalovirus exposure and HLA in healthy donors. Researchers ran the PCR with 60 Vbeta and 13 Jbeta primers. TCRdb's table, derived via immunoSEQ multiplex PCR, lists solely in-frame clones and lacks some. Here the sample spans around 120,000 clones, around three quarters being singletons. Sequences were obtained from PBMCs. The receptors here all came from a woman between 55 and 75 years old in good health and CMV-seropositive.

CDR3 sequence (DNA): TGTGCCAGCAGTTACTCTATCGGGACAGGGGCGGACGAGCAGTACTTC. Its protein is CASSYSIGTGADEQYF. This chain links TRBV6-5 with TRBJ2-7; 10 bases agree with TRBD1. J lost 5 bases, V lost 0 bases, and 7 bases had no gene match. The germline gives CDR1 MNHEY, CDR2 SVGAGI. CDR3 length: 16 amino acids.

V and J are TRBV5-1 and TRBJ1-3; no definite D call. The germline V and J ends were trimmed by 1 base and 8 bases, with 19 bases remaining between them. Per germline, CDR1 SGHRS and CDR2 YFSETQ. The CDR3 is 16 residues long. The CDR3 DNA is TGCGCCAGCAGCTTGTCCCCCCTAGGTCGGAGTGACACCATATATTTT. Amino acids: CASSLSPLGRSDTIYF.

The CDR3 is CASRSGTGHWETQYF. DNA for the CDR3: TGTGCCAGCAGGTCCGGGACAGGGCATTGGGAGACCCAGTACTTC. The chain carries TRBV2 and TRBJ2-5; 9 bases match TRBD1. Germline CDR1 SNHLY, CDR2 FYNNEI. The length of the CDR3 is 15 residues. V dropped 6 bases and J dropped 5; count of bases not matched to a gene: 10.

CDR3: CASSVRTGPPFSSGNTIYF. DNA for the CDR3: TGTGCCAGCAGCGTCCGGACAGGGCCCCCTTTTAGCTCTGGAAACACCATATATTTT. This sequence joins TRBV9 and TRBJ1-3; 8 bases are a match to TRBD1. The CDR3 extends over 19 amino acids. CDR1 is SGDLS, CDR2 YYNGEE, per germline. Trimming removed 2 bases from V and 0 bases from J; junction bases left unmatched: 13.

The chain has TRBV7-6 and TRBJ2-5; TRBD1 is a possible D gene (7 bases). Trimming stripped 1 base from V and 4 bases from J, with 13 bases between. The CDR3 runs 15 residues. Germline assignment: CDR1 SGHVS and CDR2 FNYEAQ. Here the CDR3 reads CASSLGARGAETQYF. The CDR3 DNA follows: TGTGCCAGCAGCTTAGGTGCCAGGGGGGCAGAGACCCAGTACTTC.

The rearrangement uses TRBV5-4 and TRBJ2-5; TRBD2 aligns across 10 bases. The germline V gene has CDR1 SGHNT and CDR2 YYREEE (reference sequence). This CDR3 has 15 amino acids. V trimming: 6 bases; J trimming: 5 bases; junction bases outside the gene matches: 10. The chain's CDR3 is CASTGGLARSETQYF. CDR3 DNA: TGTGCCAGCACCGGGGGACTAGCGCGGAGCGAGACCCAGTACTTC.

This chain connects TRBV5-4 to TRBJ1-2; no clear D. Deletions cut 1 base from V and 4 bases from J, with 14 bases between. The germline gives CDR1 SGHNT, CDR2 YYREEE (reference sequence). This CDR3 comprises 15 residues. CDR3 coding DNA: TGTGCCAGCAGCTTGATCGGGGAGTCTAGCTATGGCTACACCTTC. Amino acid sequence: CASSLIGESSYGYTF.

Regarding this clone: Germline and junction disagree at one end, which may indicate a read error. The chain links TRBV7-9 to TRBJ1-1; weak D call: TRBD1 (6 bases). In germline, CDR1 is SEHNR, CDR2 FQNEAQ (reference sequence). This CDR3 comprises 12 residues. In DNA form, the CDR3 reads TGTTCCAGCAGCCAAGACACAGGGTTTGTTTTCTTT. It codes for CSSSQDTGFVFF.

On this clone: An end of the junction does not agree with germline; a read error may underlie this. The V gene is TRBV7-9, the J gene TRBJ2-7; D is undetermined. This CDR3 contains 12 residues. The germline gives CDR1 SEHNR, CDR2 FQNEAQ (reference sequence). The CDR3 region has the DNA TGTTCCAGCAGCTTACTATTCCCCGAGCAGTACTTC. Its translation: CSSSLLFPEQYF.

This chain joins TRBV10-3 and TRBJ1-1; no reliable D call. CDR1 ENHRY and CDR2 SYGVKD come from the germline V gene. CDR3 length: 14 residues. The V gene lost 1 base and the J gene lost 7 bases, with 13 bases spanning the gap. The CDR3 loop is CAISEYGDSSEAFF. The DNA for the CDR3 is TGTGCCATCAGTGAGTACGGGGATTCAAGTGAAGCTTTCTTT.

The rearrangement links TRBV5-1 to TRBJ1-5, with D possibly being TRBD1 (5 bases). The germline CDR1 and CDR2 sequences are SGHRS and YFSETQ. The length of the CDR3 is 13 residues. The V end lost 2 bases, the J end lost 5 bases, and 8 bases lay between the germline ends. The CDR3 DNA reads TGCGCCAGCAGCTTAGGGGATCATCAGCCCCAGCATTTT. Protein sequence: CASSLGDHQPQHF.